This T cell receptor beta chain was recorded in a study of cytomegalovirus exposure and HLA in healthy donors. Vbeta (60) and Jbeta (13) primers were used in the PCR. The data were produced by immunoSEQ multiplex PCR, yet TCRdb's version contains in-frame clones alone and is incomplete. Of 50,000 to 70,000 clones listed, around 80% are singletons. From germline, CDR1 is MNHNY and CDR2 SVGAGI (reference sequence). The CDR3 contains 14 residues. V was clipped by 6 bases and J by 3 bases, with 15 bases between them. This sequence was found in a woman aged 40 to 50 in good health and CMV-seronegative. What was sequenced was PBMCs. This chain uses TRBV6-6 with TRBJ2-7, with TRBD1 as a possible D gene (5 bases). The CDR3 reads CASSWVLGDYEQYF. The DNA for the CDR3 is TGTGCCAGCAGCTGGGTCTTAGGGGACTACGAGCAGTACTTC.